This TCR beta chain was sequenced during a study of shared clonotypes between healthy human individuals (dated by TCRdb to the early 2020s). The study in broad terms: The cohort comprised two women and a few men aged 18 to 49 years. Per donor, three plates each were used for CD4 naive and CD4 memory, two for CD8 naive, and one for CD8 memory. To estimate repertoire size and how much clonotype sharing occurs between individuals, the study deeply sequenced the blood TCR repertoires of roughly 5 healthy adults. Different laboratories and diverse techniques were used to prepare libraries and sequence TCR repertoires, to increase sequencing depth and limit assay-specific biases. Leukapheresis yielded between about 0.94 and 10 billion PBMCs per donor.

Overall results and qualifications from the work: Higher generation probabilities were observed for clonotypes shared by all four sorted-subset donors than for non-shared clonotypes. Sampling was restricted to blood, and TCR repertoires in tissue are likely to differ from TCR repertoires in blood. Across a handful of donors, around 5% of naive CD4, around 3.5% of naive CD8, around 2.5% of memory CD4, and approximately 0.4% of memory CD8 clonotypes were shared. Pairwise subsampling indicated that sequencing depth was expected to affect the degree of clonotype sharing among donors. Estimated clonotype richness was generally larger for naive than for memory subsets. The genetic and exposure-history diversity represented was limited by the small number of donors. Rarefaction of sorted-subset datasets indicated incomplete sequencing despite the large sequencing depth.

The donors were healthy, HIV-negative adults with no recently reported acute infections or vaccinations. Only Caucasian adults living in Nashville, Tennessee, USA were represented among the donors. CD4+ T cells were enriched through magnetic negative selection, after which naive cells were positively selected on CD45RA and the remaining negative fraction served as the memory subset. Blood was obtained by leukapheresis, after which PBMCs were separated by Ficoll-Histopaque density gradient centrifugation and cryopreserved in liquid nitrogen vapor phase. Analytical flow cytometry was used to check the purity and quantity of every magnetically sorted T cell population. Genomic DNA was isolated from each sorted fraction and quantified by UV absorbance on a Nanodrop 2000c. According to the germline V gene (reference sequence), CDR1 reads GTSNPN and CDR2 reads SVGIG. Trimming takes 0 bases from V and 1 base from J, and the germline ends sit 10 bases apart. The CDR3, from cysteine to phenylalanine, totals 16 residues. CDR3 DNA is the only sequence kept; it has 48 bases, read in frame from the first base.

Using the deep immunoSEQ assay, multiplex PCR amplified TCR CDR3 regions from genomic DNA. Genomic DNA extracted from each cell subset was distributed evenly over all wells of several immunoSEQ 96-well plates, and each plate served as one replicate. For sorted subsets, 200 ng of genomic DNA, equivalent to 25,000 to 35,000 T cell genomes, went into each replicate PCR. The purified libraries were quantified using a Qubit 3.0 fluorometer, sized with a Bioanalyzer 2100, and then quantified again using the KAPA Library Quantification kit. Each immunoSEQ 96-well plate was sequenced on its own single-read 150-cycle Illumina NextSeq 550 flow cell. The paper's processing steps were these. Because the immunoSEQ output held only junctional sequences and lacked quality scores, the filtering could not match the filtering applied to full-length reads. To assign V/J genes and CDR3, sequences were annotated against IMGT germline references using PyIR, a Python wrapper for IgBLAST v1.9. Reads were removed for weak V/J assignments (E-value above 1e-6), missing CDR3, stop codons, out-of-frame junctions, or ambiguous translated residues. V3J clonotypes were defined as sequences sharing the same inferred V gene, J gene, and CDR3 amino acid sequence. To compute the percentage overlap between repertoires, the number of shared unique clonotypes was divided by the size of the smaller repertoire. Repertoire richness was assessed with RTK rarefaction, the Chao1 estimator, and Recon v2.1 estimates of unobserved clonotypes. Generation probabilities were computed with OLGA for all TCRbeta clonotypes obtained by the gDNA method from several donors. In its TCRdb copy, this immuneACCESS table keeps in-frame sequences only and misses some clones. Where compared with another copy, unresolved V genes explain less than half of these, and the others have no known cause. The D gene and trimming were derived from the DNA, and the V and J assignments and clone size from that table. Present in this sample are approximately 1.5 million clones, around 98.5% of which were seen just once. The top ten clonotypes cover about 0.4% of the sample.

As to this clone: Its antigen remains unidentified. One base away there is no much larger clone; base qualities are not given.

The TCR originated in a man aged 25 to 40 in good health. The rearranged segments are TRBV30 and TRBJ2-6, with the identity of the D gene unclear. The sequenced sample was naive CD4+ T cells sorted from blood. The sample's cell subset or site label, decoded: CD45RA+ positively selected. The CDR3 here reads CAWSVLGGSGANVLTF. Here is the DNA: TGTGCCTGGAGTGTACTTGGTGGATCTGGGGCCAACGTCCTGACTTTC.